This T cell receptor (beta chain) was documented in a study of STAT3 mutations in large granular lymphocyte leukemia. For the study at large: More than 30% of treated T-LGLL patients showed hematologic response to immunosuppression. Study-level findings and limits: Every T-LGLL patient had at least one immunodominant TCRbeta clonotype.

Germline values: CDR1 SGHDT, CDR2 YYEEEE. The CDR3 spans 18 residues. Trimming at V came to 4 bases and at J to 0 bases, leaving 14 bases not matched to a gene. Method: immunoSEQ multiplex PCR; TCRdb's copy keeps in-frame clones and lacks some. The table records about 7,700 clones, under 85% of them present only once. About this clone: What it recognizes is unknown.

The source is a woman between 35 and 50 years old with T-cell large granular lymphocyte leukemia. Some clones in this sample may be carry-over from other donors' samples. Sequencing input: peripheral blood mononuclear cells. V is TRBV5-6 and J is TRBJ2-7, with TRBD1 matching over 9 bases. CDR3 region: CASSHSTGGRTISYEQYF. The CDR3 DNA is TGTGCCAGCAGCCACAGCACAGGGGGCCGTACAATCTCCTACGAGCAGTACTTC.